The rows below give T cell receptor beta chains drawn from one sample of a study of blood T cell repertoires in COVID-19. Repertoires were generated with immunoSEQ multiplex PCR, while TCRdb's copy carries only in-frame clones and drops some. The sample has hundreds of thousands of clones, around nine tenths seen once. Sequencing was carried out using PBMCs or T cells enriched from blood (not recorded which). These receptors were collected from a woman in her thirties or forties who had recovered from COVID-19. The conserved cysteine and the conserved F or W are not part of the CDR3 here. Clone size is given for some rows only: seen once, a few or many times, or a class if the clone is expanded.

CDR3	J	size	V
ASSYQREETQY	TRBJ2-5	.	TRBV11-2
AWSVPVLGLAFEQF	TRBJ2-1	.	TRBV30
ASNLAGGPVYEQF	TRBJ2-1	.	TRBV9
AWATGASNEKLF	TRBJ1-4	.	TRBV30
ASSPMEGGSAEAF	TRBJ1-1	once	TRBV7-6
ASSSYRGNIQY	TRBJ2-4	.	TRBV5-8
ASSPGTTNSYNEQF	TRBJ2-1	.	TRBV11-1
ASSQSQGADGYT	TRBJ1-2	.	TRBV4-3
ASSSPGLVGTDTQY	TRBJ2-3	.	TRBV27
ASSHGTRGTEAF	TRBJ1-1	.	TRBV6-5
ASNQPGGTDTQY	TRBJ2-3	.	TRBV19
ASSFRGSGNTEAF	TRBJ1-1	once	TRBV28
ASSQGGVGTGIYEQY	TRBJ2-7	once	TRBV4-1
ASGSRGGGNTEAF	TRBJ1-1	.	TRBV2
ASSFGDRGMSSPLH	TRBJ1-6	once	TRBV5-1
ASVRAGQPQH	TRBJ1-5	.	TRBV28
ASSSTTGLVNTEAF	TRBJ1-1	.	TRBV13
ASSQAANEKLF	TRBJ1-4	.	TRBV3-1/TRBV3-2
ASSYPGQGAFNYGYT	TRBJ1-2	.	TRBV28
ATSVTPERGNEQF	TRBJ2-1	.	TRBV24-1
ASSSEGVFSTEAF	TRBJ1-1	.	TRBV5-5
ASSQAYRTSGDTGELF	TRBJ2-2	.	TRBV4-3
ASSPSKGSAGNTIY	TRBJ1-3	.	TRBV18
ASIPAGTGVRDEQF	TRBJ2-1	.	TRBV7-2
ASSTEGQGVVGYT	TRBJ1-2	.	TRBV18
ASSPTSGGYEQY	TRBJ2-7	.	TRBV7-2
ASSLSPASGREQY	TRBJ2-7	.	TRBV27
ASSTGQSYNEQF	TRBJ2-1	.	TRBV19
ASSLRGYGYT	TRBJ1-2	.	TRBV27
ASSLAGEGEKLF	TRBJ1-4	.	TRBV7-9
ASSPGGIEAF	TRBJ1-1	few	TRBV27
ASSSPRDRVGNEQF	TRBJ2-1	once	TRBV7-2
ASSPLRAGGGSYNEQF	TRBJ2-1	.	TRBV18
ASSYPDREETQY	TRBJ2-5	.	TRBV27
ASSASGTLGSYNEQF	TRBJ2-1	few	TRBV7-6
ASSFSGTTDYEQY	TRBJ2-7	.	TRBV7-2
ASSLAGLAGVNEQF	TRBJ2-1	.	TRBV7-2
ASSLSARVSYEQY	TRBJ2-7	.	TRBV28
SASSNYGYT	TRBJ1-2	.	TRBV20-1
ATQKRDSTDTQY	TRBJ2-3	.	TRBV24-1
ASSWSGGEAF	TRBJ1-1	.	TRBV28
ASSRRWNYGYT	TRBJ1-2	.	TRBV28
ASSLGGFNQPQH	TRBJ1-5	.	TRBV7-2
ASRRALAGREQF	TRBJ2-1	.	TRBV2
ASSLDGNSGANVLT	TRBJ2-6	.	TRBV5-1
SIGSNQPQH	TRBJ1-5	.	TRBV20-1
ATSTRQAQY	TRBJ2-3	.	TRBV15
GTRGQGDEQY	TRBJ2-7	.	TRBV30
ASSHDRDGGGNQPQH	TRBJ1-5	.	TRBV3-1/TRBV3-2
ASSFRASNQPQH	TRBJ1-5	once	TRBV7-2
ASSSVAGYRAEQF	TRBJ2-1	.	TRBV28
ASSSRQLQETQY	TRBJ2-5	.	TRBV3-1/TRBV3-2
ASSSTDRGLNTEAF	TRBJ1-1	.	TRBV5-4
ASMRGTQPQH	TRBJ1-5	.	TRBV6-5
ASSDRANPETQY	TRBJ2-5	.	TRBV2
ASSQVRGEQF	TRBJ2-1	.	TRBV3-1/TRBV3-2
ASSLTSGESNEKLF	TRBJ1-4	.	TRBV7-4
ASSLLGQGAGDTQY	TRBJ2-3	once	TRBV5-4
ASSLAGGANEKLF	TRBJ1-4	.	TRBV18